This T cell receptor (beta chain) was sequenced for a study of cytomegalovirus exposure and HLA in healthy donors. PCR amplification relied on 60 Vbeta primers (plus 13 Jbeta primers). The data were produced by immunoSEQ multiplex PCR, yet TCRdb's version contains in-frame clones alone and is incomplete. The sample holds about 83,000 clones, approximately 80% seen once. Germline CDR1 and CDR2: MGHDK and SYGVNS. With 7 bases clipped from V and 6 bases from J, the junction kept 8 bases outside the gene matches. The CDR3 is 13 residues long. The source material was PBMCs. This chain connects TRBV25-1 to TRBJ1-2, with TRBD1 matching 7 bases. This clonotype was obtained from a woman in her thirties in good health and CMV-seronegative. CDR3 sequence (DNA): TGTGCCAGCATGGCAGGGGGGCTGCATGGCTACACCTTC. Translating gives CASMAGGLHGYTF.